Given below is one TCR beta chain in context. This specimen comes from a study of cytomegalovirus exposure and HLA in healthy donors. A multiplex PCR was run with 60 Vbeta primers and 13 Jbeta primers. Sequenced by immunoSEQ multiplex PCR; TCRdb stores in-frame clones only, minus some. The table records approximately 160,000 clones, approximately 84% of them present only once. The sequencing input was PBMCs. This sequence was found in a girl under 18 in good health and CMV-seropositive.

CDR3 DNA: TGTGCCAGCAGCTTCCCAACGGGGGGCAGCTATGGCTACACCTTC. Amino acids: CASSFPTGGSYGYTF. The chain carries TRBV7-9 and TRBJ1-2; possibly TRBD1 for D (6 bases). The CDR3 loop spans 15 amino acids. The germline CDR1 and CDR2 sequences are SEHNR and FQNEAQ (reference sequence). V was trimmed by 3 bases and J by 4 bases, leaving 15 bases between them.